A single sample is the source of the 28 T cell receptor beta chains below, sequenced in a study of post-analysis software for immune sequencing data. These receptors' antigens are unknown. Study results and caveats: Five TRBV segments were significantly more frequent in patients than in controls. TRBV5-6, TRBV5-1 and TRBV20-1 were among these segments.

Included in the TCR beta cDNA libraries were unique molecular identifiers. TCRdb analysed the PCR reads with MiXCR anew, one entry per CDR3 protein. Of about half a million distinct CDR3 sequences listed, less than 40% were seen once; the top ten hold less than 6%. What was sequenced was blood. The origin of the receptors is a girl aged 2-17 years with multiple sclerosis.

This clonotype was picked up a small number of times. The gene calls are TRBV6-2 or TRBV6-3 and TRBJ2-7; D uncertain. V lost 0 bases to trimming and J lost 3 bases, with 12 bases between them. The germline V gene encodes CDR1 MNHEY and CDR2 SVGEGT. The CDR3 has 15 amino acids. CDR3 in amino acids: CASSYSIQASYEQYF. In nucleotides, the CDR3 is TGTGCCAGCAGTTACTCGATTCAGGCGAGCTACGAGCAGTACTTC.

The J gene is TRBJ1-2, the V gene TRBV7-2; TRBD1 aligns across 7 bases. V trimming: 1 base; J trimming: 4 bases; junction bases outside the gene matches: 3. The CDR3 has 14 amino acids. CDR1 is SGHTA and CDR2 is FQGNSA in the germline V gene. CDR3 nucleotides: TGTGCCAGCAGCTTAGTCAGGGGGAGCTATGGCTACACCTTC. The encoded protein is CASSLVRGSYGYTF.

In its sample, this clonotype was seen a few times. The rearrangement uses TRBV28 and TRBJ1-5; 9 bases are a match to TRBD1. With 6 bases clipped from V and 2 bases from J, the junction kept 8 bases outside the gene matches. From germline, CDR1 is MDHEN and CDR2 SYDVKM. The CDR3 is 16 amino acids. CDR3 sequence reads: CASRLQGAAGNQPQHF. The CDR3 bases are TGTGCCAGCAGATTACAGGGGGCGGCGGGCAATCAGCCCCAGCATTTT.

This clonotype was counted a few times. The chain links TRBV20-1 to TRBJ1-5, with D possibly being TRBD1 (5 bases). The germline V gene encodes CDR1 DFQATT and CDR2 SNEGSKA (reference sequence). Trimming removed 3 bases at V and 5 bases at J, with 11 bases between. This CDR3 contains 13 residues. In nucleotides, the CDR3 is TGCAGTGCTAGGATGGGGGGGGATCAGCCCCAGCATTTT. This translates into CSARMGGDQPQHF.

The V call is TRBV5-6, the J call TRBJ2-7; D is possibly TRBD2 (7 bases). Germline V gives CDR1 SGHDT, CDR2 YYEEEE. The ends were cut back, 4 bases at V and 7 bases at J, with 21 bases in the middle. This CDR3 is built from 15 residues. The DNA of the CDR3 is TGTGCCAGCAGCCCCAATAGGGGGGGCTCTAATGAGCAGTACTTC. This gives the protein CASSPNRGGSNEQYF.

This clonotype was observed a handful of times. The gene calls are TRBV15 and TRBJ2-3; the D gene is possibly TRBD2 (5 bases). Germline lookup yields CDR1 LNHNV and CDR2 YYDKDF (reference sequence). The length of the CDR3 is 16 residues. V was clipped by 3 bases and J by 1 base, with 14 bases between them. In DNA, the CDR3 is TGTGCCACCAGCAGGGAGGACCGTTCGGGCACAGATACGCAGTATTTT. Its protein is CATSREDRSGTDTQYF.

This rearrangement joins TRBV19 to TRBJ2-7, with D possibly being TRBD1 (6 bases). CDR3 length: 15 residues. The ends were cut back, 5 bases at V and 0 bases at J, with 14 bases in the middle. The V gene's germline CDR1 is LNHDA and CDR2 SQIVND (reference sequence). CDR3 bases: TGTGCCAGTAGTCCCAGGGGCGTCAGCTCCTACGAGCAGTACTTC. The encoded protein is CASSPRGVSSYEQYF.

This clonotype was observed a few times. The rearrangement uses TRBV6-5 and TRBJ2-3, with no clear D. CDR1 MNHEY and CDR2 SVGAGI come from the germline V gene. The CDR3 has 13 amino acids. V was cut by 7 bases and J by 3 bases, with 11 bases left in between. DNA for the CDR3: TGTGCCAGCACCCGGACGGTAACAGATACGCAGTATTTT. Translation: CASTRTVTDTQYF.

Only a few counts were recorded for this clonotype. V gene TRBV12-3 or TRBV12-4 combines with J gene TRBJ2-3; D call uncertain. V lost 5 bases and J 1 base, leaving 10 bases between the germline ends. This CDR3 region has 14 residues. CDR3 sequence: CASSPFLGTDTQYF. The CDR3 DNA reads TGTGCCAGCAGTCCGTTCTTGGGCACAGATACGCAGTATTTT.

The chain joins TRBV5-1 to TRBJ1-1; D ambiguous. The V end was cut by 5 bases, the J end by 4 bases, with 12 bases between. CDR1 is SGHRS, CDR2 YFSETQ, per germline. The CDR3 length is 13 residues. The CDR3: CASSAMGGTEAFF. CDR3 DNA: TGCGCCAGCAGTGCTATGGGAGGCACTGAAGCTTTCTTT.

In its sample, this clonotype was seen a few times. The chain combines TRBV5-1 with TRBJ2-3; the match to TRBD2 covers 12 bases. This CDR3 comprises 18 residues. Unmatched junction bases numbered 11, after V lost 4 bases and J lost 2 bases. Germline CDR1 SGHRS, CDR2 YFSETQ. CDR3 in DNA: TGCGCCAGCAGCCCATCTAGCGGGGGGGCCCTACCCACAGATACGCAGTATTTT. It specifies CASSPSSGGALPTDTQYF.

J is TRBJ1-1 and V is TRBV7-2, with D possibly matching TRBD1 (6 bases). V was trimmed by 5 bases and J by 4 bases, leaving 11 bases between them. The CDR3 runs 13 residues. Germline V CDR1 and CDR2: SGHTA, FQGNSA. The CDR3 region is CTSSNKGGTEAFF. CDR3 sequence (DNA): TGTACCAGCAGCAATAAAGGGGGCACTGAAGCTTTCTTT.

A few counts support this clonotype. The rearrangement joins TRBV24-1 to TRBJ2-3, with TRBD1 identical over 7 bases. CDR1 is KGHDR and CDR2 is SFDVKD in the germline V gene. The CDR3 loop spans 17 amino acids. V trimming: 2 bases; J trimming: 2 bases; junction bases outside the gene matches: 9. The DNA of the CDR3 is TGTGCCACCAGTGATTCTGACTCGGGACAGCACACAGATACGCAGTATTTT. Encoded protein: CATSDSDSGQHTDTQYF.

This clonotype was found a few times. The chain has TRBV21-1 and TRBJ2-4; the D call in the table, TRBD1, was not verified against the DNA. TRBV21-1 constitutes a pseudogene. CDR3 size: 14 residues. CDR3 in amino acids: CASSTTGPGDIQYF. CDR3 nucleotides: TGTGCCAGCAGCACGACAGGGCCCGGGGACATTCAGTACTTC.

This clonotype was seen a few times. The chain has TRBV12-3 or TRBV12-4 and TRBJ2-7, with D maybe TRBD2 (7 bases). V was cut by 4 bases and J by 4 bases, with 14 bases left in between. The CDR3 is made up of 14 amino acids. The CDR3, as DNA: TGTGCCAGCAGTTCGGGGGGCCATCGGTACGAGCAGTACTTC. This encodes CASSSGGHRYEQYF.

V and J are TRBV12-3 or TRBV12-4 and TRBJ1-5; D unclear. This CDR3 comprises 13 residues. V dropped 6 bases and J dropped 4 bases, with 10 bases sitting between them. DNA of the CDR3: TGTGCCAGCAGCCGGGTCCTGAATCAGCCCCAGCATTTT. Its translation is CASSRVLNQPQHF.

This chain uses TRBV20-1 with TRBJ2-4; D is unclear. Germline CDR1 is DFQATT and CDR2 is SNEGSKA (reference sequence). CDR3 length equals 16 residues. V was shortened by 1 base and J by 0 bases, with 13 bases between the two germline ends. The CDR3 DNA sequence: TGCAGTGCTAGAGGAGGAGCGCAGCAAGCCAAAAACATTCAGTACTTC. This sequence encodes CSARGGAQQAKNIQYF.

This clonotype showed up just a few times. The chain carries TRBV2 and TRBJ1-5; no firm D call. The germline gives CDR1 SNHLY, CDR2 FYNNEI. V lost 7 bases and J 3 bases, leaving 16 bases between the germline ends. The CDR3 totals 15 residues. This CDR3 is CASTEGRIYNQPQHF. The DNA of the CDR3 is TGTGCCAGCACCGAAGGACGGATTTACAATCAGCCCCAGCATTTT.

This chain links TRBV7-2 with TRBJ2-7; D is possibly TRBD2 (5 bases). Germline loops: CDR1 SGHTA, CDR2 FQGNSA. The CDR3 runs to 15 residues. Trimming pared 1 base from V and 0 bases from J, leaving 10 bases between. The CDR3: CASSLGLAHSYEQYF. DNA for the CDR3: TGTGCCAGCAGCTTAGGGCTAGCCCACTCCTACGAGCAGTACTTC. The full variable domain, in which reference TRBV7-2 and TRBJ2-7 provide the parts outside the CDR3, is GAGVSQSPSNKVTEKGKDVELRCDPISGHTALYWYRQSLGQGLEFLIYFQGNSAPDKSGLPSDRFSAERTGGSVSTLTIQRTQQEDSAVYLCASSLGLAHSYEQYFGPGTRLTVT.

This clonotype was counted only a few times. This chain connects TRBV6-6 to TRBJ2-1; the match to TRBD2 covers 8 bases. The CDR3 loop spans 15 amino acids. V was pared by 2 bases and J by 4 bases, with 4 bases of the junction left unmatched. Germline CDR1 MNHNY, CDR2 SVGAGI (reference sequence). CDR3: CASSYGTREYNEQFF. CDR3 bases: TGTGCCAGCAGTTACGGGACTAGGGAATACAATGAGCAGTTCTTC.

The chain uses TRBV6-1 and TRBJ1-5; D is possibly TRBD1 (5 bases). This CDR3 comprises 15 residues. Germline CDR1 MNHNS, CDR2 SASEGT. V lost 5 bases to trimming and J lost 3 bases, with 14 bases between them. In DNA, the CDR3 is TGTGCCAGCAGTCTCGGAGGGGTGCACAATCAGCCCCAGCATTTT. Its protein product is CASSLGGVHNQPQHF.

The chain combines TRBV18 with TRBJ2-6; D gene uncertain. This CDR3 region has 18 residues. V lost 0 bases and J 4 bases, leaving 16 bases between the germline ends. CDR1 KGHSH and CDR2 LQKENI come from the germline V gene. The CDR3 sequence is CASSPPHRSLVGANVLTF. In DNA, the CDR3 is TGTGCCAGCTCACCACCGCACAGATCTCTGGTAGGGGCCAACGTCCTGACTTTC. The entire variable domain, with the rest obtained from reference TRBV18 and TRBJ2-6, is as follows: NAGVMQNPRHLVRRRGQEARLRCSPMKGHSHVYWYRQLPEEGLKFMVYLQKENIIDESGMPKERFSAEFPKEGPSILRIQQVVRGDSAAYFCASSPPHRSLVGANVLTFGAGSRLTVL.

The V call is TRBV10-3, the J call TRBJ2-2; D assignment may be TRBD1 or TRBD2 (5 bases each). The CDR3 is 13 amino acids. V lost 6 bases and J 5 bases, leaving 10 bases between the germline ends. Germline V gene sequence: CDR1 ENHRY, CDR2 SYGVKD. The CDR3 DNA reads TGTGCCATCAGCCAGGGCGGGACCGGGGAGCTGTTTTTT. Its translation is CAISQGGTGELFF.

There are a few counts of this clonotype. The chain carries TRBV14 and TRBJ2-1; possibly TRBD1 for D (6 bases). Germline loops: CDR1 SGHDN, CDR2 FVKESK. The ends were cut back, 2 bases at V and 6 bases at J, with 17 bases in the middle. This CDR3 spans 16 amino acids. DNA of the CDR3: TGTGCCAGCAGCCAAAAAGTCCCTACAGGGTCCAATGAGCAGTTCTTC. It specifies CASSQKVPTGSNEQFF.

This chain uses TRBV5-1 with TRBJ1-1, with unresolved D. Trimming pared 3 bases from V and 1 base from J, leaving 10 bases between. The CDR3 sequence is 14 residues long. Germline V gene lookup returns CDR1 SGHRS and CDR2 YFSETQ. The CDR3 here is CASSSTRTNTEAFF. The CDR3 coding sequence is TGCGCCAGCAGCTCTACTCGGACGAACACTGAAGCTTTCTTT.

The chain combines TRBV27 with TRBJ1-2, with D tentatively TRBD1 (6 bases). With 2 bases removed from V and 8 bases from J, the gap between germline ends came to 12 bases. Looked up from germline, CDR1 is MNHEY and CDR2 is SMNVEV (reference sequence). The CDR3 spans 13 residues. This CDR3 reads CASSLPTGAGYTF. The CDR3 bases are TGTGCCAGCAGTTTACCGACAGGAGCGGGCTACACCTTC.

The chain recombines TRBV9 with TRBJ2-7, with a possible D match to TRBD2 (6 bases). V lost 4 bases to trimming and J lost 7 bases, with 21 bases between them. This CDR3 is 15 amino acids long. Germline V gene sequence: CDR1 SGDLS, CDR2 YYNGEE. The CDR3 region is CASSTSPRLVNEQYF. The CDR3 region has the DNA TGTGCCAGCAGCACGAGCCCCCGACTAGTAAATGAGCAGTACTTC. The full variable domain, its missing parts supplied by reference TRBV9 and TRBJ2-7, is DSGVTQTPKHLITATGQRVTLRCSPRSGDLSVYWYQQSLDQGLQFLIQYYNGEERAKGNILERFSAQQFPDLHSELNLSSLELGDSALYFCASSTSPRLVNEQYFGPGTRLTVT.

The chain joins TRBV6-5 to TRBJ2-5; TRBD2 agrees at 7 bases. This CDR3 region has 15 residues. CDR1 and CDR2 (germline): MNHEY, SVGAGI. V shed 10 bases, J shed 7 bases, and the junction held 18 bases outside the gene matches. CDR3 sequence (DNA): TGTGCCACCAAGACTGCCGGGACTAAAGGTGGGACCCAGTACTTC. Amino acid sequence: CATKTAGTKGGTQYF.